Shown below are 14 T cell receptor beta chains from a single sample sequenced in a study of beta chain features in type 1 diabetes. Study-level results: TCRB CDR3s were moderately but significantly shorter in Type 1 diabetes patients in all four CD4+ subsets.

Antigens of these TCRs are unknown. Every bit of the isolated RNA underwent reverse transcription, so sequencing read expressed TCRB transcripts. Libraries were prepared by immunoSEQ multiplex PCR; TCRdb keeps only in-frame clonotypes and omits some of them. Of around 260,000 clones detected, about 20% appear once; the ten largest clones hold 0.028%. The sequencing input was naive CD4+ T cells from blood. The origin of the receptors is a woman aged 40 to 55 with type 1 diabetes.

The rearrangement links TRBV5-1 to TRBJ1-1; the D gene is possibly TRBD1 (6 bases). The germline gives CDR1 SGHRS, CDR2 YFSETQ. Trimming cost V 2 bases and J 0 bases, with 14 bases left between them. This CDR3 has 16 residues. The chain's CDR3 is CASSLQGPGMNTEAFF. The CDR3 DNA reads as TGCGCCAGCAGCTTACAGGGCCCTGGCATGAACACTGAAGCTTTCTTT.

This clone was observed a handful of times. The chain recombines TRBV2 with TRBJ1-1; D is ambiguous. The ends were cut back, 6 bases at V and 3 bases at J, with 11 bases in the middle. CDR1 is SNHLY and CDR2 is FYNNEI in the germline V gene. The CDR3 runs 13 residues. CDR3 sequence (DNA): TGTGCCAGCAGCGCACTTCCGGACACTGAAGCTTTCTTT. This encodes CASSALPDTEAFF.

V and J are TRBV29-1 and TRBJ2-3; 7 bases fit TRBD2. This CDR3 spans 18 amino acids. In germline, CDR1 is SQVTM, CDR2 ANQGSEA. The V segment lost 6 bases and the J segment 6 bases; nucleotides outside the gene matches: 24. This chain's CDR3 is CSVAGYLRREPLGDTQYF. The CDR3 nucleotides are TGCAGCGTCGCAGGGTATTTACGGCGGGAGCCACTCGGGGATACGCAGTATTTT.

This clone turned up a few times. Here the CDR3 DNA reads TGCAGCGTTTCCCCAGTGAACACTGAAGCTTTCTTT. Its protein is CSVSPVNTEAFF. The rearrangement uses TRBV29-1 and TRBJ1-1; no definite D call. The CDR3 is 12 amino acids. Germline CDR1 reads SQVTM; CDR2 reads ANQGSEA. Between the trimmed V and J ends, which lost 5 bases and 0 bases, there was a span of 7 bases.

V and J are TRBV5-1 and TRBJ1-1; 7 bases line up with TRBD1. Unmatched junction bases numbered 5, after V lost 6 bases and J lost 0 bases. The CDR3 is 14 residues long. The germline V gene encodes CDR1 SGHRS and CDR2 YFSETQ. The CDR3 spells CASTSDRMNTEAFF. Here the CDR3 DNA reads TGCGCCAGCACATCGGACAGGATGAACACTGAAGCTTTCTTT.

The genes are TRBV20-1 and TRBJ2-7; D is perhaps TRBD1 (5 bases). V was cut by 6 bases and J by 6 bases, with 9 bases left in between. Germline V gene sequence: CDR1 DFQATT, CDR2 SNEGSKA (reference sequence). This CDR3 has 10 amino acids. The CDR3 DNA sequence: TGCAGTGCCCAAGGGGTCGAGCAGTACTTC. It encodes CSAQGVEQYF.

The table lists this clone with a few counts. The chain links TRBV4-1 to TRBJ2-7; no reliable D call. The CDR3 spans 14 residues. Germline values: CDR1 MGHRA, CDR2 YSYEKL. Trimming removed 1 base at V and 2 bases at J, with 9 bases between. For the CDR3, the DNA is TGCGCCAGCAGCCAAGTCTCCGGTCCCTACGAGCAGTACTTC. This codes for CASSQVSGPYEQYF.

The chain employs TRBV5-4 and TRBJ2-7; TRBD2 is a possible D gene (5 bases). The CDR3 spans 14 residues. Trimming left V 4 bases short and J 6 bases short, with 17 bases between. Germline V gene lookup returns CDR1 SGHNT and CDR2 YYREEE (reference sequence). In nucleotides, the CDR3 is TGTGCCAGCAGCACCCAACGGGGTCCGGTCGAGCAGTACTTC. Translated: CASSTQRGPVEQYF.

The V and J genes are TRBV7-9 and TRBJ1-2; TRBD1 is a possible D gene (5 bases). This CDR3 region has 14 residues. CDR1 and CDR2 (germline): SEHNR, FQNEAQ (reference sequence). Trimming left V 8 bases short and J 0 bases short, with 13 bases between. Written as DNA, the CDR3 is TGTGCCAGCGCCTTCGGGGGGGCTAACTATGGCTACACCTTC. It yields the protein CASAFGGANYGYTF.

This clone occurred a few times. This CDR3 is CASSPRLANEQFF. The CDR3 region has the DNA TGTGCCAGCAGCCCTAGACTAGCCAATGAGCAGTTCTTC. The rearrangement uses TRBV5-4 and TRBJ2-1; 7 bases match TRBD2. The ends lost 4 bases at V and 6 bases at J; junction bases unmatched: 4. The CDR3 extends over 13 amino acids. Germline-derived CDR1 and CDR2 are SGHNT and YYREEE (reference sequence).

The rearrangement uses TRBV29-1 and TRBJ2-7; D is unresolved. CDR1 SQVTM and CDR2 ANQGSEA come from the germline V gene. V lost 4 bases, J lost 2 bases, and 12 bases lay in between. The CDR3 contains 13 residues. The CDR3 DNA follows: TGCAGCGTTGGCGACTCCTCAACCTACGAGCAGTACTTC. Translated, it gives CSVGDSSTYEQYF.

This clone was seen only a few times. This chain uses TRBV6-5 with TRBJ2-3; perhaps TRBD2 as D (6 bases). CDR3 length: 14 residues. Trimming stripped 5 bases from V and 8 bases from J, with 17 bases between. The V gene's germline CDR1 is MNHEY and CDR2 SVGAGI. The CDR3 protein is CASSTTSLVGTQYF. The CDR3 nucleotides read TGTGCCAGCAGTACGACTAGTCTCGTCGGTACGCAGTATTTT.

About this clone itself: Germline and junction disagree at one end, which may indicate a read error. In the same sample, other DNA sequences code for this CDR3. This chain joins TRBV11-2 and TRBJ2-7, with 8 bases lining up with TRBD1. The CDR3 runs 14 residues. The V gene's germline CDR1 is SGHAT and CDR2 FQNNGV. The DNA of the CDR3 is TGTGCCAGCAGCCTAGACAGGGGTGGCTACGAGCAGTACTTC. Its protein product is CASSLDRGGYEQYF.

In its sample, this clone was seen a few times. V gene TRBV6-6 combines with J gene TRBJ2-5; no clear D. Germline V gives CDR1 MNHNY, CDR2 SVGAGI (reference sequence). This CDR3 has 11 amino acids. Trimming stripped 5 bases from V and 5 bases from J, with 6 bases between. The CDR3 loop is CASSLLETQYF. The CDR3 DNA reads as TGTGCCAGCAGTCTTCTGGAGACCCAGTACTTC.